This T cell receptor (beta chain) is from a study of cytomegalovirus exposure and HLA in healthy donors. Study context: Later analysis reported that the 130 or so validation repertoires shared the platform of the approximately 670 first-cohort repertoires. The study's findings and limits: Associated with cytomegalovirus, according to the listing, were around 160 TCR beta chains. A subsequent analysis found that TCR clusters from the first cohort also tended to co-occur in the 120 or so validation repertoires, with approximately 95% of cluster scores above 0. In vitro work confirmed that a few CMV-associated chains recognize CMV antigens.

Using immunoSEQ multiplex PCR, the repertoire was profiled, and TCRdb retains in-frame clones only, with some absent. Altogether 95,000 to 150,000 clones are present, about 90% being singletons, with the ten largest covering about 1.9%. As for this clone: The target antigen is unknown.

V shed 0 bases and J shed 6 bases, with 12 bases lying between them. The CDR3 has 14 residues. The germline V gene encodes CDR1 GTSNPN and CDR2 SVGIG (reference sequence). This TCR came from a woman in her late teens or twenties in good health and CMV-seronegative. The source material was PBMCs. The V gene is TRBV30, the J gene TRBJ1-5, with D unclear. The CDR3 protein is CAWSVLTTVQPQHF. In DNA form, the CDR3 reads TGTGCCTGGAGTGTACTTACCACCGTTCAGCCCCAGCATTTT. Filled out from reference TRBV30 and TRBJ1-5, the complete variable domain reads SQTIHQWPATLVQPVGSPLSLECTVEGTSNPNLYWYRQAAGRGLQLLFYSVGIGQISSEVPQNLSASRPQDRQFILSSKKLLLSDSGFYLCAWSVLTTVQPQHFGDGTRLSIL.